Sequencing of this T cell receptor beta chain was carried out in a study of metastatic and nonmetastatic thyroid tumors (dated by TCRdb to 2020 to 2021). In the study overall: For patients with malignant and with benign thyroid disease, the researchers compared repertoires between peripheral blood samples and tumor or nodule tissue samples.

Sequences SGHNT (CDR1) and YENEEA (CDR2) are obtained from the germline V gene. Including the terminal cysteine and phenylalanine, the CDR3 comprises 11 residues. Of all the DNA, just the CDR3 is kept, 33 bases in frame from base 1. V is shortened by 5 bases, J by 3 bases, and the region joining them spans 5 bases. Broad study findings and their caveats: In both blood and tumor samples, TCR beta diversity was reported to be significantly higher in malignant tumors than in benign nodules.

Before undergoing thyroid surgery, none of the patients had been given any kind of treatment. Using T-cell receptor beta sequencing, the researchers looked back retrospectively at clinical samples from patients, gathered between the early 2010s and the late 2010s. This clone was detected ten times or more. Its antigen has not been determined. No quality values exist for individual bases; no much larger clone is one base distant. Libraries were constructed by PCR. The instrument was an Illumina HiSeq 4000. High-throughput sequencing was used to profile the TCR beta-chain CDR3 region of every patient. The source study handled its data this way. Drawing on CDR3 differences between clinicopathological groups, the researchers built a classifier meant to tell apart patients with distant-metastatic papillary thyroid cancer. The Shannon index was used to assess repertoire diversity, and the Morisita-Horn index was used to assess tumor-blood repertoire similarity. The raw public data were reprocessed by TCRdb itself: fastp quality trimming at Q25, MiXCR clonotype calling, in-frame beta chains only. The V and J calls reflect TCRdb's pipeline rather than the authors' work. This sample is represented by about 36,000 clones; 20% of them were singletons. The top ten clonotypes cover around 16% of the sample.

The rearrangement combines TRBV11-3 with TRBJ2-7; the D gene is unclear. The origin of this receptor is a female donor with papillary thyroid cancer or a benign thyroid nodule (not recorded which). Some clones in this sample may be carry-over from other donors' samples. Sequencing was carried out using blood. In nucleotide form, the sequence is TGTGCCAGCAGCCCCAGCTACGAGCAGTACTTC. Its translation reads: CASSPSYEQYF. The full variable domain, completed from the reference TRBV11-3 and TRBJ2-7 proteins outside the CDR3, reads EAGVVQSPRYKIIEKKQPVAFWCNPISGHNTLYWYLQNLGQGPELLIRYENEEAVDDSQLPKDRFSAERLKGVDSTLKIQPAELGDSAVYLCASSPSYEQYFGPGTRLTVT.